The 10 T cell receptor beta chains presented below share a single source sample, sequenced in a study of T cell changes during pregnancy in multiple sclerosis. Only in-frame clones appear in the TCRdb table, and some are missing; sequencing was by immunoSEQ multiplex PCR. Of tens of thousands of clones listed, roughly nine tenths are singletons. Specimen: CD8+ T cells from peripheral blood mononuclear cells, collected in the second trimester of pregnancy. The receptors were sampled from a female donor with multiple sclerosis, enrolled in a pregnancy study.

This chain joins TRBV5-1 and TRBJ2-3, with 9 nucleotides matching TRBD1. J gave up 5 bases and V 0 bases, and 7 bases lay outside the gene matches. Germline-derived CDR1 and CDR2 are SGHRS and YFSETQ. The CDR3 contains 16 residues. CDR3: CASSLVRTGDGDTQYF. DNA of the CDR3: TGCGCCAGCAGCTTGGTGAGGACAGGGGATGGAGATACGCAGTATTTT.

The chain uses TRBV14 and TRBJ2-3, with D possibly being TRBD1 (6 bases). V was trimmed by 4 bases and J by 3 bases, leaving 23 bases between them. CDR1 and CDR2 (germline): SGHDN, FVKESK. The length of the CDR3 is 18 residues. CDR3 nucleotides: TGTGCCAGCAGCCCTAAAACTAAACTAAGAAGGGGGACAGATACGCAGTATTTT. As protein: CASSPKTKLRRGTDTQYF.

On this clone itself: The sample has other DNA sequences that encode this CDR3 too. This sequence joins TRBV27 and TRBJ2-7; 8 bases line up with TRBD1. The CDR3 extends over 14 amino acids. Germline V gives CDR1 MNHEY, CDR2 SMNVEV (reference sequence). After removal of 5 bases from V and 2 bases from J, the junction contained 5 bases not matched to a gene. The CDR3 region has the DNA TGTGCCAGCAGTCCCGGACAGGGCGCCTACGAGCAGTACTTC. This translates into CASSPGQGAYEQYF.

The chain uses TRBV7-2 and TRBJ2-7; 13 nucleotides line up with TRBD2. The J segment lost 2 bases and the V segment lost 5 bases, leaving 3 bases of the junction unmatched. The CDR3 length is 15 residues. CDR1 is SGHTA and CDR2 is FQGNSA in the germline V gene. Here the CDR3 DNA reads TGTGCCAGCAGCAAGGGGACTAGCGGGACCTACGAGCAGTACTTC. Translating gives CASSKGTSGTYEQYF. Filled out from reference TRBV7-2 and TRBJ2-7, the complete variable domain reads GAGVSQSPSNKVTEKGKDVELRCDPISGHTALYWYRQSLGQGLEFLIYFQGNSAPDKSGLPSDRFSAERTGGSVSTLTIQRTQQEDSAVYLCASSKGTSGTYEQYFGPGTRLTVT.

This clone was picked up one time. The chain carries TRBV18 and TRBJ1-3; D gene unclear. Per germline, CDR1 KGHSH and CDR2 LQKENI. The V end was cut by 3 bases, the J end by 2 bases, with 8 bases between. This CDR3 contains 14 residues. CDR3 region: CASSPAAAGNTIYF. As DNA, the CDR3 is TGTGCCAGCTCACCGGCGGCGGCTGGAAACACCATATATTTT.

V gene TRBV5-5 combines with J gene TRBJ2-1; no definite D call. CDR1 and CDR2 from the germline V gene are SGHKS and YYEKEE (reference sequence). The ends were cut back, 1 base at V and 6 bases at J, with 2 bases in the middle. This CDR3 region has 11 residues. CDR3 bases: TGTGCCAGCAGCTTGCTCAATGAGCAGTTCTTC. This sequence encodes CASSLLNEQFF. Together with reference TRBV5-5 and TRBJ2-1, the CDR3 gives the full variable domain: DAGVTQSPTHLIKTRGQQVTLRCSPISGHKSVSWYQQVLGQGPQFIFQYYEKEERGRGNFPDRFSARQFPNYSSELNVNALLLGDSALYLCASSLLNEQFFGPGTRLTVL.

The chain uses TRBV7-9 and TRBJ1-4; TRBD1 aligns across 7 bases. Trimming took 5 bases from V and 7 from J; bases not matched to a gene: 10. CDR3 length equals 15 residues. Looked up from germline, CDR1 is SEHNR and CDR2 is FQNEAQ (reference sequence). CDR3 residues: CASSPGDRAGEKLFF. CDR3 in DNA: TGTGCCAGCAGCCCAGGTGACAGGGCCGGTGAAAAACTGTTTTTT.

This rearrangement joins TRBV27 to TRBJ2-7, with 8 bases fitting TRBD1. Per the germline V gene, CDR1 is MNHEY and CDR2 is SMNVEV (reference sequence). J gave up 5 bases and V 0 bases, and 3 bases lay outside the gene matches. The CDR3 covers 14 residues. The CDR3 DNA follows: TGTGCCAGCAGTTTATCGGGGACAGGCAACGAGCAGTACTTC. The encoded protein is CASSLSGTGNEQYF.

This chain uses TRBV9 with TRBJ1-2; TRBD1 agrees at 8 bases. Germline V gene data show CDR1 as SGDLS and CDR2 as YYNGEE. The ends lost 4 bases at V and 4 bases at J; junction bases unmatched: 9. This CDR3 is 15 amino acids long. CDR3 amino acids: CASSPTGEGFYGYTF. CDR3 in DNA: TGTGCCAGCAGCCCGACAGGGGAAGGCTTCTATGGCTACACCTTC.

The genes are TRBV5-6 and TRBJ2-7, with 11 positions matching TRBD2. The germline V gene has CDR1 SGHDT and CDR2 YYEEEE. This CDR3 contains 16 residues. V lost 4 bases, J lost 0 bases, and 6 bases stayed unmatched. The CDR3 loop is CASSPRLAGPSYEQYF. CDR3 bases: TGTGCCAGCAGCCCCAGACTAGCGGGGCCCTCCTACGAGCAGTACTTC.